This TCR beta chain was found in a study of T cell responses to AZD1222 COVID-19 vaccine. This clone appeared a single time. The target antigen is unknown. TCRdb's copy holds only in-frame clones and misses some; the assay was immunoSEQ multiplex PCR. This sample yields fewer than 200,000 clones, of which approximately 94% are seen a single time; 1.5% to 2% belongs to the top ten. General study findings and limits: Nearly half of the spike-specific TCRs reportedly recognize variant regions that carry no mutations. Repertoires were obtained only post-peak T cell response.

Trimming removed 11 bases at V and 0 bases at J, with 16 bases between. The CDR3 is made up of 14 amino acids. Germline CDR1 and CDR2: MGHDK and SYGVNS. Second doses were pooled across both intervals (about 4 or about 12 weeks). This receptor was taken from an adult who received the AZD1222 COVID-19 vaccine. Sequencing used peripheral blood, obtained 28 days after the second AZD1222 dose. V usage is TRBV25-1 and J usage is TRBJ1-1, with D possibly matching TRBD1 (6 bases). The CDR3 is CASKVGGMNTEAFF. CDR3 nucleotides: TGTGCCTCAAAGGTCGGGGGCATGAACACTGAAGCTTTCTTT.